The present T cell receptor (beta chain) was sequenced within a study of cytomegalovirus exposure and HLA in healthy donors. Study as a whole: The 95 to 150 validation repertoires used the same platform as the 666 first-cohort repertoires, a later analysis reported. Whole-study results and caveats: Across donors, most TCRs were seen rarely, yet some public ones were widespread.

This CDR3 is 16 amino acids long. With V trimmed by 4 bases and J by 0 bases, 6 bases remained unmatched. Germline V gene sequence: CDR1 SNHLY, CDR2 FYNNEI. Points on this clone: Its antigen is not known.

Produced via immunoSEQ multiplex PCR; TCRdb's table is partial and in-frame only. The table shows under 200,000 clones, with less than 90% occurring only once. The TCR comes from a woman between 18 and 29 years old in good health and CMV-seronegative. The chain carries TRBV2 and TRBJ1-5, with 7 bases that match TRBD1. The source material was PBMCs. The CDR3 DNA sequence: TGTGCCAGCAGTGCGCTACAGGGGTATAGCAATCAGCCCCAGCATTTT. This gives the protein CASSALQGYSNQPQHF.